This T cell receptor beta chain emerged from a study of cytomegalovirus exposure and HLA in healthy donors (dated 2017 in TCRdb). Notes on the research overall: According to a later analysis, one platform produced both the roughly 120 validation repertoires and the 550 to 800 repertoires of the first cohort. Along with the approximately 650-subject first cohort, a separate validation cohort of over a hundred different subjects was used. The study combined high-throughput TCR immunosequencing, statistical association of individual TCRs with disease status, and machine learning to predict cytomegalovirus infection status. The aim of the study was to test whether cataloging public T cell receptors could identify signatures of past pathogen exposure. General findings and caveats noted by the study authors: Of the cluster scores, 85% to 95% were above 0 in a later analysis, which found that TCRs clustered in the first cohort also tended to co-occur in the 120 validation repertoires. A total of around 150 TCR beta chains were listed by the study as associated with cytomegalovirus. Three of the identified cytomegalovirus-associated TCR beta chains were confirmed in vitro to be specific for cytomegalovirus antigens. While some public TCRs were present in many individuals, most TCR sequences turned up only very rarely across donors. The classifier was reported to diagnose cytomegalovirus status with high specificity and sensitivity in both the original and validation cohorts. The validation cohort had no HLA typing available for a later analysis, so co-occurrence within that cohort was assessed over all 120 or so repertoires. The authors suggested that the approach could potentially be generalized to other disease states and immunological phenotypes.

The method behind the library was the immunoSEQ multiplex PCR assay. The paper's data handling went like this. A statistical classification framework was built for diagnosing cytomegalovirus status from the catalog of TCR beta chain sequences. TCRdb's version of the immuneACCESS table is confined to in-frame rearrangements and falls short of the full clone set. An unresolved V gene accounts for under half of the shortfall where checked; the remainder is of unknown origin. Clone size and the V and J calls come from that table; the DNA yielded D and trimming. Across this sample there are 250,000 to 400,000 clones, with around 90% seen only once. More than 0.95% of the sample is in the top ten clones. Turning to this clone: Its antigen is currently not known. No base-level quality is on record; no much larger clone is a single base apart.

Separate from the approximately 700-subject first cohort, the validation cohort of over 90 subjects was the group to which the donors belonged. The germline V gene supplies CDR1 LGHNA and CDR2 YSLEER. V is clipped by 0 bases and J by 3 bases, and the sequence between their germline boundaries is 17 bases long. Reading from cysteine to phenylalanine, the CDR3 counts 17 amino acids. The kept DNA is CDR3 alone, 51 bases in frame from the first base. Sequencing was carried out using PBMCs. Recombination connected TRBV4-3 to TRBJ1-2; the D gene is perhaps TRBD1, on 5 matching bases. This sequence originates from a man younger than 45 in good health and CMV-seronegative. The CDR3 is CASSQDRRGRLDYGYTF. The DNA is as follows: TGCGCCAGCAGCCAAGATAGAAGGGGCAGATTGGACTATGGCTACACCTTC.